This passage covers 9 T cell receptor beta chains from one sample sequenced in a study of shared clonotypes between healthy human individuals. The repertoire was sequenced with immunoSEQ multiplex PCR; TCRdb's copy has only in-frame clones and lacks some. This table holds about 2.3 million clones, approximately 90% found once. Sequenced input: naive CD4+ T cells from PBMCs. Subset defined: CD45RA+ positively selected. These receptors were obtained from a man younger than 35 in good health. Some clones in this sample may be carry-over from other donors' samples.

V gene TRBV7-9 combines with J gene TRBJ1-1; D is unclear. Germline lookup yields CDR1 SEHNR and CDR2 FQNEAQ (reference sequence). V lost 5 bases to trimming and J lost 1 base, with 20 bases between them. This CDR3 spans 17 amino acids. In DNA, the CDR3 is TGTGCCAGCAGCCTTCTTTTCTCGGTCAGCTCGAACACTGAAGCTTTCTTT. It specifies CASSLLFSVSSNTEAFF.

The gene calls are TRBV28 and TRBJ2-7; 10 bases match TRBD1. Germline V gene lookup returns CDR1 MDHEN and CDR2 SYDVKM. Losses at the gene ends were 5 bases for V and 5 bases for J; bases not matched to a gene: 9. This CDR3 has 15 amino acids. The DNA for the CDR3 is TGTGCCAGCAGTACGGTCGGGACAGGGGACCACGAGCAGTACTTC. Its translation: CASSTVGTGDHEQYF.

This rearrangement joins TRBV7-9 to TRBJ2-7; 7 bases match TRBD1. Germline trimming cut 3 bases from V and 5 bases from J; bases unmatched to any gene: 7. This CDR3 spans 14 amino acids. Germline V gene sequence: CDR1 SEHNR, CDR2 FQNEAQ (reference sequence). CDR3 in DNA: TGTGCCAGCAGCTTTGACAGGGTAGCCGACGAGCAGTACTTC. Encoded protein: CASSFDRVADEQYF.

The chain uses TRBV9 and TRBJ2-7, with TRBD2 matching 14 bases. The length of the CDR3 is 15 residues. The J segment lost 6 bases and the V segment lost 4 bases, leaving 6 bases of the junction unmatched. Germline-derived CDR1 and CDR2 are SGDLS and YYNGEE. The CDR3 DNA reads as TGTGCCAGCAGCCCAAGGACTAGCGGGAGGACCGAGCAGTACTTC. This sequence encodes CASSPRTSGRTEQYF.

This chain connects TRBV27 to TRBJ2-3; the D gene could be TRBD1 or TRBD2 (5 bases each). Deletions cut 0 bases from V and 6 bases from J, with 25 bases between. The germline gives CDR1 MNHEY, CDR2 SMNVEV (reference sequence). CDR3 length: 19 amino acids. In DNA form, the CDR3 reads TGTGCCAGCAGTTTATCGAGGGCCCGACTACCTGGGGCCCCTGATACGCAGTATTTT. This gives the protein CASSLSRARLPGAPDTQYF.

The chain combines TRBV19 with TRBJ1-5; D unresolved. V gave up 5 bases and J gave up 4 bases, with 15 bases separating them. CDR1 is LNHDA and CDR2 is SQIVND in the germline V gene (reference sequence). This CDR3 has 15 residues. CDR3 DNA sequence: TGTGCCAGTAGTCCCCGGGCGGGGTTGAATCAGCCCCAGCATTTT. Protein product: CASSPRAGLNQPQHF.

This rearrangement joins TRBV7-2 to TRBJ2-3; D is perhaps TRBD2 (5 bases). The CDR3 has 17 amino acids. The germline V and J ends were trimmed by 1 base and 1 base, with 15 bases remaining between them. Germline V gene lookup returns CDR1 SGHTA and CDR2 FQGNSA. The CDR3 here is CASSLGYVDYGTDTQYF. As DNA, the CDR3 is TGTGCCAGCAGCTTAGGGTACGTAGACTATGGCACAGATACGCAGTATTTT.

This clone was recorded once. This CDR3 reads CASGEDRGTNQPQHF. DNA of the CDR3: TGTGCCAGCGGAGAAGACAGGGGCACCAATCAGCCCCAGCATTTT. The rearrangement uses TRBV28 and TRBJ1-5; the match to TRBD1 covers 8 bases. The CDR3 spans 15 residues. The V gene end was trimmed by 8 bases and the J gene end by 3 bases; junction bases not matched to a gene: 9. The germline CDR1 and CDR2 sequences are MDHEN and SYDVKM.

The chain recombines TRBV30 with TRBJ2-7, with TRBD2 identical over 7 bases. CDR1 GTSNPN and CDR2 SVGIG come from the germline V gene (reference sequence). V shed 0 bases, J shed 2 bases, and the junction held 13 bases outside the gene matches. This CDR3 spans 17 amino acids. In nucleotides, the CDR3 is TGTGCCTGGAGTGTAATGAGCGGGACTGGGGGGGCCTACGAGCAGTACTTC. Translation: CAWSVMSGTGGAYEQYF.